Sequencing of this TCR beta chain was carried out in a study of cytomegalovirus exposure and HLA in healthy donors. Germline V gene lookup returns CDR1 SGHRS and CDR2 YFSETQ. This CDR3 has 14 amino acids. Trimming took 4 bases from V and 6 from J, leaving 16 bases between them. The PCR employed 60 Vbeta primers together with 13 Jbeta primers. Profiling relied on immunoSEQ multiplex PCR, and the TCRdb table lists in-frame clones only, not all of them. The sample includes about 200,000 clones, over 80% of them seen just once. The clonotype was recovered from a middle-aged man in good health and CMV-seropositive. The chain has TRBV5-1 and TRBJ1-1; TRBD1 is a possible D gene (6 bases). Sequenced: PBMCs. The chain's CDR3 is CASSHTTGMAEAFF. CDR3 nucleotides: TGCGCCAGCAGCCACACAACAGGGATGGCTGAAGCTTTCTTT.